This TCR beta chain originates from a study of T cell responses to AZD1222 COVID-19 vaccine. Findings and limits, study-wide: Repertoire sampling occurred only after the peak T cell response. Increases in Spike-specific TCR breadth and depth were seen after two AZD1222 doses.

Assay used: immunoSEQ multiplex PCR; TCRdb lists only in-frame clones, some missing. The sample lists 80,000 or so clones; approximately 90% were seen once. With respect to this clone: Its antigen is currently unknown.

The receptor's source is an adult in good health. The sample consisted of peripheral blood, taken on day 0 of AZD1222 vaccination.

As DNA, the CDR3 is TGTGCCAGCAGTCCAACCCCCGGACAGGGGAACACTGAAGCTTTCTTT. Translated: CASSPTPGQGNTEAFF. The chain links TRBV6-6 to TRBJ1-1; 8 bases fit TRBD1. CDR1 and CDR2 (germline): MNHNY, SVGAGI (reference sequence). Trimming at V came to 5 bases and at J to 1 base, leaving 9 bases not matched to a gene. The CDR3 runs to 16 residues.